These 17 T cell receptor beta chains originate from one sample sequenced in a study of T cells in Graves' hyperthyroidism and ophthalmopathy (dated by TCRdb to about 2019). The library came from multiplex PCR. The reads were generated on an Illumina HiSeq 2000. Amplification of TCR beta CDR3 regions was carried out from RNA transcripts. The TCR CDR3 was subjected to a first round of RT-PCR using the HTBI primer set and the Qiagen OneStep RT-PCR kit. TCRdb trimmed public reads at Q25 via fastp, called clones via MiXCR and kept in-frame beta chains. Each CDR3 protein appears once, grouped with its most common genes and DNA. The sample has about 560,000 distinct CDR3 sequences on record, over 15% of them singletons. Under 20% of the sample lies in the top ten. Sequenced sample: blood. These receptors were obtained from a woman younger than 35 with Graves' hyperthyroidism.

The chain employs TRBV29-1 and TRBJ2-1, with 8 nucleotides matching TRBD1. The CDR3 has 14 residues. Germline V CDR1 and CDR2: SQVTM, ANQGSEA. Trimming cost V 2 bases and J 3 bases; bases outside gene matches: 3. Written as DNA, the CDR3 is TGCAGCGTTGAACTGGGGACAGGCTACAATGAGCAGTTCTTC. Translated, it gives CSVELGTGYNEQFF.

This chain connects TRBV4-2 to TRBJ2-2; D is possibly TRBD2 (6 bases). The germline gives CDR1 LGHNA, CDR2 YNFKEQ. Trimming left V 5 bases short and J 4 bases short, with 14 bases between. The CDR3 sequence is 15 residues long. CDR3 coding DNA: TGTGCCAGCAGCTCCCGGGACTTAAGCACCGGGGAGCTGTTTTTT. As protein: CASSSRDLSTGELFF.

Ten or more counts support this clonotype. This chain's CDR3 is CASSEAVNTQYF. The CDR3 bases are TGTGCCAGCAGTGAGGCGGTAAATACGCAGTATTTT. The chain carries TRBV2 and TRBJ2-3; D unresolved. The V end lost 3 bases, the J end lost 7 bases, and 8 bases lay between the germline ends. The CDR3 spans 12 residues. Germline CDR1 SNHLY, CDR2 FYNNEI. Full variable domain (remainder filled in from reference TRBV2 and TRBJ2-3): EPEVTQTPSHQVTQMGQEVILRCVPISNHLYFYWYRQILGQKVEFLVSFYNNEISEKSEIFDDQFSVERPDGSNFTLKIRSTKLEDSAMYFCASSEAVNTQYFGPGTRLTVL.

Many counts were recorded for this clonotype. V usage is TRBV28 and J usage is TRBJ2-7; 9 bases map to TRBD2. The CDR3 extends over 19 amino acids. Germline loops: CDR1 MDHEN, CDR2 SYDVKM. With V trimmed by 6 bases and J by 3 bases, 21 bases remained unmatched. CDR3 coding DNA: TGTGCCAGCAGCGTCGCTCTAGCGGGGAAACCGGGACTCTTCTACGAGCAGTACTTC. It specifies CASSVALAGKPGLFYEQYF. Variable domain in full (rest from reference TRBV28 and TRBJ2-7): DVKVTQSSRYLVKRTGEKVFLECVQDMDHENMFWYRQDPGLGLRLIYFSYDVKMKEKGDIPEGYSVSREKKERFSLILESASTNQTSMYLCASSVALAGKPGLFYEQYFGPGTRLTVT.

The genes are TRBV12-3 or TRBV12-4 and TRBJ1-5, with D possibly matching TRBD1 (5 bases). V lost 7 bases to trimming and J lost 1 base, with 14 bases between them. The CDR3 is made up of 15 amino acids. The CDR3 loop is CASNFFQGSNQPQHF. DNA for the CDR3: TGTGCCAGCAATTTTTTTCAGGGAAGCAATCAGCCCCAGCATTTT.

This chain connects TRBV10-1 to TRBJ2-3, with D perhaps TRBD2 (6 bases). Trimming removed 0 bases from V and 0 bases from J, with 7 bases in between. Germline V lookup: CDR1 WNHNN, CDR2 SYGVQD (reference sequence). CDR3 length: 15 residues. The CDR3 here is CASSESRGSTDTQYF. Written as DNA, the CDR3 is TGCGCCAGCAGTGAGTCGCGGGGTAGCACAGATACGCAGTATTTT.

This clonotype appeared a few times. The rearrangement uses TRBV6-1 and TRBJ1-2; no firm D call. From germline, CDR1 is MNHNS and CDR2 SASEGT. Trimming stripped 7 bases from V and 4 bases from J, with 10 bases between. The CDR3 spans 12 residues. As DNA, the CDR3 is TGTGCCAGCACCCGGACGGCCTATGGCTACACCTTC. This gives the protein CASTRTAYGYTF.

At least ten counts were recorded for this clonotype. CDR3: CASSFKNTEAFF. CDR3 sequence (DNA): TGTGCCAGCAGTTTTAAAAACACTGAAGCTTTCTTT. J is TRBJ1-1 and V is TRBV12-3 or TRBV12-4; D gene unclear. The CDR3 covers 12 residues. The V end was cut by 3 bases, the J end by 2 bases, with 4 bases between.

This clonotype was observed at least ten times. The CDR3 DNA is TGTGCCAGCAGCCCGCGAGCGAGTAGCGCGATCTACGAGCAGTACTTC. Its translation: CASSPRASSAIYEQYF. The chain employs TRBV7-9 and TRBJ2-7, with a possible D match to TRBD2 (5 bases). Germline CDR1 reads SEHNR; CDR2 reads FQNEAQ (reference sequence). This CDR3 has 16 amino acids. With 5 bases removed from V and 3 bases from J, the gap between germline ends came to 20 bases.

This clonotype was seen a handful of times. The chain uses TRBV7-2 and TRBJ2-5; D unresolved. CDR1 is SGHTA, CDR2 FQGNSA, per germline. V was pared by 0 bases and J by 2 bases, with 7 bases between. This CDR3 spans 14 amino acids. CDR3 DNA sequence: TGTGCCAGCAGCTTAGCGGTTCTGCAAGAGACCCAGTACTTC. Its translation is CASSLAVLQETQYF.

This chain links TRBV29-1 with TRBJ2-7; 11 bases are shared with TRBD2. Germline-derived CDR1 and CDR2 are SQVTM and ANQGSEA. The CDR3 is 13 residues long. J lost 2 bases, V lost 7 bases, and 4 bases had no gene match. DNA of the CDR3: TGCAGCGCCAATAGCGGGAGGGCCTACGAGCAGTACTTC. Amino acids: CSANSGRAYEQYF.

J is TRBJ2-3 and V is TRBV20-1; 10 bases match TRBD1. Per the germline V gene, CDR1 is DFQATT and CDR2 is SNEGSKA (reference sequence). Losses at the gene ends were 6 bases for V and 6 bases for J; bases not matched to a gene: 9. This CDR3 is 14 amino acids long. The CDR3 region is CSAEGQGSIDTQYF. CDR3 DNA sequence: TGCAGTGCCGAGGGACAGGGGTCTATTGATACGCAGTATTTT.

Only a few counts were recorded for this clonotype. In DNA form, the CDR3 reads TGTGCCAGCAGTTGGGCGGGAGATCGGGCCAAAAACATTCAGTACTTC. The encoded protein is CASSWAGDRAKNIQYF. The chain employs TRBV3-1 and TRBJ2-4; 7 bases fit TRBD2. The germline V gene has CDR1 LGHDT and CDR2 YNNKEL (reference sequence). Trimming took 6 bases from V and 1 from J; bases not matched to a gene: 9. This CDR3 has 16 amino acids. Using reference TRBV3-1 and TRBJ2-4 for the parts outside the CDR3, the full variable domain is DTAVSQTPKYLVTQMGNDKSIKCEQNLGHDTMYWYKQDSKKFLKIMFSYNNKELIINETVPNRFSPKSPDKAHLNLHINSLELGDSAVYFCASSWAGDRAKNIQYFGAGTRLSVL.

This clonotype was observed many times. This chain connects TRBV6-1 to TRBJ1-5; 9 positions match TRBD1. CDR3 length equals 16 residues. V trimming: 5 bases; J trimming: 2 bases; junction bases outside the gene matches: 7. Germline CDR1 reads MNHNS; CDR2 reads SASEGT. This chain's CDR3 is CASSKRDRDGNQPQHF. The DNA for the CDR3 is TGTGCCAGCAGTAAAAGGGACAGGGACGGCAATCAGCCCCAGCATTTT.

In its sample, this clonotype was seen a few times. V is TRBV11-3 and J is TRBJ2-7, with 9 bases fitting TRBD1. CDR3 size: 13 residues. After removal of 9 bases from V and 6 bases from J, the junction contained 9 bases not matched to a gene. Germline V gene data show CDR1 as SGHNT and CDR2 as YENEEA. The CDR3 DNA follows: TGTGCCAGTAGCCCGGGGACAGGGCCCGAGCAGTACTTC. Its protein is CASSPGTGPEQYF.

This clonotype was observed at least ten times. The chain joins TRBV20-1 to TRBJ2-5, with 13 bases that match TRBD2. V was clipped by 3 bases and J by 3 bases; unmatched bases: 7. CDR3 length: 16 residues. Germline V CDR1 and CDR2: DFQATT, SNEGSKA (reference sequence). CDR3 coding DNA: TGCAGTGCTAGTCTCACTAGCGGGGGGGAAAAAGAGACCCAGTACTTC. It yields the protein CSASLTSGGEKETQYF.

The sample holds one count of this clonotype. The chain has TRBV4-1 and TRBJ2-1; TRBD2 agrees at 8 bases. This CDR3 has 13 residues. Germline V gene sequence: CDR1 MGHRA, CDR2 YSYEKL. With 0 bases clipped from V and 12 bases from J, the junction kept 4 bases outside the gene matches. CDR3 DNA: TGCGCCAGCAGCCAAGACGGGGGGGTTGGGCAGTTCTTC. Residues: CASSQDGGVGQFF.